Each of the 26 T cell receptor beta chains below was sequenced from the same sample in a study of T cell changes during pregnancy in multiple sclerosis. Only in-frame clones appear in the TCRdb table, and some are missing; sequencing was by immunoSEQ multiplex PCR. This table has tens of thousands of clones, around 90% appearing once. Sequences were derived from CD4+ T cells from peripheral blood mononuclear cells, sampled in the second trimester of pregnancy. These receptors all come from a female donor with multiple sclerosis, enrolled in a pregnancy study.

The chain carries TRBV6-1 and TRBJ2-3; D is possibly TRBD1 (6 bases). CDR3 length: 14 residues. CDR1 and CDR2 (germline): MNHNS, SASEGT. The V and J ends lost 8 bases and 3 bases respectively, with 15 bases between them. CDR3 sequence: CASAQTGRTDTQYF. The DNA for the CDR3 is TGTGCCAGCGCTCAGACAGGTAGGACAGATACGCAGTATTTT.

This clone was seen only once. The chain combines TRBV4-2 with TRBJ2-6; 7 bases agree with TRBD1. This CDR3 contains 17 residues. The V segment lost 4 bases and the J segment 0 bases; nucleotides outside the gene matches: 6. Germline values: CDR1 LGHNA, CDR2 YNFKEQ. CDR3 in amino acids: CASSPWTGNSGANVLTF. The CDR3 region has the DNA TGTGCCAGCAGCCCCTGGACAGGAAACTCTGGGGCCAACGTCCTGACTTTC.

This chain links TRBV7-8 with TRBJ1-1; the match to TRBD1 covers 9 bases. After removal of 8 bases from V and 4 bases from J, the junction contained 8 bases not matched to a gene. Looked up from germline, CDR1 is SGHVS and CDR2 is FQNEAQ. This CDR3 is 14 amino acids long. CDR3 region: CASARGTGLTEAFF. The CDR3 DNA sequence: TGTGCCAGCGCCAGGGGGACAGGGCTCACTGAAGCTTTCTTT.

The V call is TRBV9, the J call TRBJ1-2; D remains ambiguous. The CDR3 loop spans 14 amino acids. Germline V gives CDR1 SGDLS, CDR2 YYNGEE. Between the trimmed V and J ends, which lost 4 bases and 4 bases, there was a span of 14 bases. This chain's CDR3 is CASSPQESGYGYTF. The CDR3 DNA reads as TGTGCCAGCAGCCCCCAAGAATCCGGCTATGGCTACACCTTC.

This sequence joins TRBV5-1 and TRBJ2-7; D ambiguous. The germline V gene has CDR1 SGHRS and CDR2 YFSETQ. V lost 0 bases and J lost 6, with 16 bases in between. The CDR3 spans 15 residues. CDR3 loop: CASSLGHFQLSEQYF. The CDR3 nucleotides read TGCGCCAGCAGCTTGGGACACTTTCAGTTGTCCGAGCAGTACTTC.

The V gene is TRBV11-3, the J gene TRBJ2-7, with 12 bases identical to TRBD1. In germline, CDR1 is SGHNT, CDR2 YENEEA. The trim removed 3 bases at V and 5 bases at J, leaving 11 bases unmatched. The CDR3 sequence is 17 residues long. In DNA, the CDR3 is TGTGCCAGCAGCTTGGCCGCCCCGGGACAGGGGGCAAACGAGCAGTACTTC. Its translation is CASSLAAPGQGANEQYF.

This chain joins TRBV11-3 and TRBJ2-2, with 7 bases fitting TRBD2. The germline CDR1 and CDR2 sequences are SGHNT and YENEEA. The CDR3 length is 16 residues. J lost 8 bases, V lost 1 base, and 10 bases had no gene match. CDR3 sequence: CASSLATSGGIGELFF. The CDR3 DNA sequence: TGTGCCAGCAGCTTAGCGACATCCGGGGGGATTGGGGAGCTGTTTTTT.

CDR3 protein: CASNSAAGKNEQFF. CDR3 nucleotide sequence: TGTGCCAGCAACTCGGCAGCGGGTAAGAATGAGCAGTTCTTC. The V call is TRBV5-4, the J call TRBJ2-1; a weak D match, TRBD2 (6 bases). Trimming cost V 6 bases and J 7 bases, with 17 bases left between them. This CDR3 has 14 residues. The V gene's germline CDR1 is SGHNT and CDR2 YYREEE (reference sequence).

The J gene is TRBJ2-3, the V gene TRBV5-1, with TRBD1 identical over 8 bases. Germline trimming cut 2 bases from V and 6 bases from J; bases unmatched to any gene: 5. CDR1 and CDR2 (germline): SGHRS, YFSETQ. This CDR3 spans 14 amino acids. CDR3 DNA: TGCGCCAGCAGCTTTCAGGGGGCGCCGGATACGCAGTATTTT. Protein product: CASSFQGAPDTQYF.

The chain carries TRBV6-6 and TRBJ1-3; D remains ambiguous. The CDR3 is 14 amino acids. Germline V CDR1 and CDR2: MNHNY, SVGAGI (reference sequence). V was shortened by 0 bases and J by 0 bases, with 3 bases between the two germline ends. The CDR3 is CASSYSSSGNTIYF. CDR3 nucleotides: TGTGCCAGCAGTTACTCCAGCTCTGGAAACACCATATATTTT.

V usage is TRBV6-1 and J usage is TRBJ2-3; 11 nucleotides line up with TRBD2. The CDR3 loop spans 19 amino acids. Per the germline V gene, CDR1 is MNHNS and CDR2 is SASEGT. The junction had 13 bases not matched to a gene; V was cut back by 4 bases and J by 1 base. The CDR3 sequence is CASSAFSGGATMGTDTQYF. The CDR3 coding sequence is TGTGCCAGCAGTGCCTTTAGCGGGGGGGCTACTATGGGCACAGATACGCAGTATTTT.

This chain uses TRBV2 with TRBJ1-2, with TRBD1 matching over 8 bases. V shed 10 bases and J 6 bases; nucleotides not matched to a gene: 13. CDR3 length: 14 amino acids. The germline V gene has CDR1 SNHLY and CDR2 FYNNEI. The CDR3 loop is CATRFLDRGHGYTF. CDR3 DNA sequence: TGTGCCACCAGATTTCTTGACAGGGGTCATGGCTACACCTTC. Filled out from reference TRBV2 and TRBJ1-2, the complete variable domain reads EPEVTQTPSHQVTQMGQEVILRCVPISNHLYFYWYRQILGQKVEFLVSFYNNEISEKSEIFDDQFSVERPDGSNFTLKIRSTKLEDSAMYFCATRFLDRGHGYTFGSGTRLTVV.

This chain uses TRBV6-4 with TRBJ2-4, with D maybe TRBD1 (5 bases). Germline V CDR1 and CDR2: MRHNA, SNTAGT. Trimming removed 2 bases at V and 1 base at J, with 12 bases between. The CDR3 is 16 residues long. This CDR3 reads CASSDQGLVAKNIQYF. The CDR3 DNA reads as TGTGCCAGCAGTGACCAGGGTCTGGTGGCCAAAAACATTCAGTACTTC.

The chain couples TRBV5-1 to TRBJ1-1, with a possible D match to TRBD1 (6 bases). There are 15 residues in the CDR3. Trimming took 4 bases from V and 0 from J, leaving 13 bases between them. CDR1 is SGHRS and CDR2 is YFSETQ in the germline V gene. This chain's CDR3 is CASSGGAGVNTEAFF. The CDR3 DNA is TGCGCCAGCAGCGGGGGGGCAGGGGTGAACACTGAAGCTTTCTTT.

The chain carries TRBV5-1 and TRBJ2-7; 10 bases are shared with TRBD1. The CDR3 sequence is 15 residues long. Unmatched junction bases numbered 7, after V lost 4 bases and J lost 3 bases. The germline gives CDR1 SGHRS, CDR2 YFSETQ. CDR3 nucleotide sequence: TGCGCCAGCAGCAGAACCGGGACAGGGGTCTACGAGCAGTACTTC. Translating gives CASSRTGTGVYEQYF.

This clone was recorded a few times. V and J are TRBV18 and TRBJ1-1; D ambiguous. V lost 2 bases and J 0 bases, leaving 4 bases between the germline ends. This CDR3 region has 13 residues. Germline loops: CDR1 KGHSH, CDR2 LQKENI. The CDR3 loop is CASSPGLNTEAFF. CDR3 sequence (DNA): TGTGCCAGCTCACCAGGGCTGAACACTGAAGCTTTCTTT.

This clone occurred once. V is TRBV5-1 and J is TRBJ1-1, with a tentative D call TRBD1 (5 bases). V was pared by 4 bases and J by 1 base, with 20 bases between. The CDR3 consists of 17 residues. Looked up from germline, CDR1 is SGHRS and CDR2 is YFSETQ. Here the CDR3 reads CASSETAGVRGNTEAFF. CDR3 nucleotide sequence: TGCGCCAGCAGCGAAACAGCGGGGGTAAGGGGGAACACTGAAGCTTTCTTT.

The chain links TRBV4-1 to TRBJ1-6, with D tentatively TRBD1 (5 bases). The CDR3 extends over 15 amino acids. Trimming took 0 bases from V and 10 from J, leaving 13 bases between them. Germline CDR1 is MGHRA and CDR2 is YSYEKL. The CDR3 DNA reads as TGCGCCAGCAGCCAAGAGTGGCAGGGCCAATCACCCCTCCACTTT. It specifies CASSQEWQGQSPLHF.

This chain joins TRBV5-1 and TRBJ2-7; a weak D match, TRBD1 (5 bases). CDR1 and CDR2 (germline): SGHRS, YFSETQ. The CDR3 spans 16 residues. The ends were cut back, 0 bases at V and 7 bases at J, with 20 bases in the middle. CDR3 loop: CASSLEGVQGTREQYF. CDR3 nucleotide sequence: TGCGCCAGCAGCTTGGAAGGAGTGCAGGGTACGAGGGAGCAGTACTTC.

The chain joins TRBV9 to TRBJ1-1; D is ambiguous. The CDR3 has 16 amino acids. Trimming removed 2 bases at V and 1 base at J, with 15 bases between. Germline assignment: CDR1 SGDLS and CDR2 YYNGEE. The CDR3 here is CASSVASSIANTEAFF. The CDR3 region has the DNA TGTGCCAGCAGCGTCGCTTCCAGTATCGCGAACACTGAAGCTTTCTTT.

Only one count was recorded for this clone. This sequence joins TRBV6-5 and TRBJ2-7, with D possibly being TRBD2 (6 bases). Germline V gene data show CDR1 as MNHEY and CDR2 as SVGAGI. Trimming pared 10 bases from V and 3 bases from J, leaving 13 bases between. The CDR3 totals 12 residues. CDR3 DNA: TGTGCCACCAAGGGCGGGGTCTACGAGCAGTACTTC. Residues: CATKGGVYEQYF.

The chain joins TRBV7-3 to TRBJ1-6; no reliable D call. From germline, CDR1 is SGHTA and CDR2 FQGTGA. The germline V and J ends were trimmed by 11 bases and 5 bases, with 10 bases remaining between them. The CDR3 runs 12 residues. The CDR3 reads CACRGNNSPLHF. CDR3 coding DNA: TGTGCCTGCCGAGGGAATAATTCACCCCTCCACTTT. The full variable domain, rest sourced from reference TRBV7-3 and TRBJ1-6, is GAGVSQTPSNKVTEKGKYVELRCDPISGHTALYWYRQSLGQGPEFLIYFQGTGAADDSGLPNDRFFAVRPEGSVSTLKIQRTERGDSAVYLCACRGNNSPLHFGNGTRLTVT.

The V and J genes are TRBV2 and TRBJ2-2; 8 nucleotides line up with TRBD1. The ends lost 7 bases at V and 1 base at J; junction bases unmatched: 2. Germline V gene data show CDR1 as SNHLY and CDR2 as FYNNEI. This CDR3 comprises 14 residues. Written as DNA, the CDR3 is TGTGCCAGCATCGGGACAGGGAACACCGGGGAGCTGTTTTTT. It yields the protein CASIGTGNTGELFF.

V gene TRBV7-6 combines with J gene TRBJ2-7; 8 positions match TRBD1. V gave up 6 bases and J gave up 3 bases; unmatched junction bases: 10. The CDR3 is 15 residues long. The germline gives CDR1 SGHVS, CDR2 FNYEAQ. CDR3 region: CASSSADREYYEQYF. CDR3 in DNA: TGTGCCAGCAGTTCCGCGGACAGGGAGTACTACGAGCAGTACTTC.

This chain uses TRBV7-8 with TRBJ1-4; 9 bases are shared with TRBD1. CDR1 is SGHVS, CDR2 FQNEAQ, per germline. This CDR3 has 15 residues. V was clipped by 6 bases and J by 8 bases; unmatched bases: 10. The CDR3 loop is CASSSGGTGREKLFF. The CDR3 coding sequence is TGTGCCAGCAGTTCAGGGGGGACAGGGAGGGAAAAACTGTTTTTT.

This CDR3 reads CASSIASASYEQYF. In DNA, the CDR3 is TGTGCCAGCAGCATAGCAAGTGCTAGCTACGAGCAGTACTTC. The rearrangement uses TRBV5-5 and TRBJ2-7; D not resolved. The V gene lost 4 bases and the J gene lost 3 bases, with 14 bases spanning the gap. The CDR3 is made up of 14 amino acids. Looked up from germline, CDR1 is SGHKS and CDR2 is YYEKEE (reference sequence). Based on the CDR3 plus reference TRBV5-5 and TRBJ2-7, the full variable domain is DAGVTQSPTHLIKTRGQQVTLRCSPISGHKSVSWYQQVLGQGPQFIFQYYEKEERGRGNFPDRFSARQFPNYSSELNVNALLLGDSALYLCASSIASASYEQYFGPGTRLTVT.